This TCR beta chain was identified in a study of T cell repertoires in aging, cancer and after chemotherapy. Turning to the study itself: The whole study produced a dataset of approximately 10 million TCR reads. Study outcomes and limitations: Age-matched healthy donors had significantly more diverse, less clonal blood TCR repertoires than untreated cancer patients. Rebound thymic output was suggested by rising median generation probability during chemotherapy in each cancer cohort. Loss of evenness, beyond lost richness, contributed to age-related TCR diversity decline in cancer patients.

Amplification of TCR beta used genomic DNA extracted from peripheral blood. A mixed TRB-A/B primer pool amplified rearranged TRB by multiplex touch-down PCR. TCRdb re-analysed the multiplex PCR reads in MiXCR, keeping a single row per CDR3 protein. The sample includes approximately 1,600 distinct CDR3 sequences, just over 20% of them seen just once. By share, this clonotype counts as medium-sized. The antigen is not known. V dropped 3 bases and J dropped 7 bases, with 9 bases sitting between them. This CDR3 has 12 amino acids. The sequenced sample consisted of blood. The chain couples TRBV12-3 or TRBV12-4 to TRBJ1-2; D unresolved. This receptor was identified in a human donor with a solid tumor. CDR3 residues: CASSFAPSGYTF. As DNA, the CDR3 is TGTGCCAGCAGTTTCGCCCCCAGTGGCTACACCTTC.